This T cell receptor (beta chain) originates from a study of T cell responses to AZD1222 COVID-19 vaccine. With respect to this clone: The antigen is undetermined.

Assay used: immunoSEQ multiplex PCR; TCRdb lists only in-frame clones, some missing. The data contain over 100,000 clones, 80% to 85% of them singletons. This CDR3 spans 12 amino acids. The V and J ends lost 4 bases and 5 bases respectively, with 8 bases between them. Study results and caveats: Repertoire sampling was restricted to post-peak T cell response timepoints. It should be noted that donors were predominantly white British and more often female, and clonal diversity was possibly underestimated. Spike-specific TCR breadth and depth both grew after two AZD1222 doses.

V and J are TRBV12-3 or TRBV12-4 and TRBJ1-2; D is perhaps TRBD1 (6 bases). The input for sequencing was peripheral blood, taken on day 0 of AZD1222 vaccination. This TCR was sampled from an adult in good health. As DNA, the CDR3 is TGTGCCAGCAGTTCCCAGGGGTATGGCTACACCTTC. Residues: CASSSQGYGYTF.